This T cell receptor (beta chain) was sequenced for a study of response to subunit inactivated influenza vaccine. Each CDR3 protein gets one entry after TCRdb re-called the RT-PCR reads with MiXCR. The repertoire holds 170,000 or so distinct CDR3 sequences, with around 10% as singletons. In its sample, this clonotype was seen many times. This receptor was identified in a man aged 50-75 years who received an inactivated influenza vaccine. Specimen: CD8+ T cells sorted from PBMCs, collected 23 to 25 months after vaccination.

The CDR3: CAISVSDGNTEAFF. CDR3 bases: TGTGCCATCAGTGTTTCGGACGGGAACACTGAAGCTTTCTTT. The chain employs TRBV10-3 and TRBJ1-1; D call uncertain. This CDR3 is 14 amino acids long. The germline CDR1 and CDR2 sequences are ENHRY and SYGVKD. V was trimmed by 4 bases and J by 1 base, leaving 10 bases between them.